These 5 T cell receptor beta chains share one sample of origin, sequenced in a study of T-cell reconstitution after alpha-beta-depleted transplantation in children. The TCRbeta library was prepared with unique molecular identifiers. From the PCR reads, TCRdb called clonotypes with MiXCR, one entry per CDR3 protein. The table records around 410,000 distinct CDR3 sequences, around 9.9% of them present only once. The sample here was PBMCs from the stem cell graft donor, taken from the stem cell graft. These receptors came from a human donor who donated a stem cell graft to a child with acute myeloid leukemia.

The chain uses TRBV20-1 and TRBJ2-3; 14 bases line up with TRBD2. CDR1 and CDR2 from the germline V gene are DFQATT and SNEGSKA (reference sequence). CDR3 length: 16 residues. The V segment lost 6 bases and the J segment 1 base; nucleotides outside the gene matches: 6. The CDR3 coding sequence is TGCAGTGCCCCGGGACTAGCGGGAGCGGGCACAGATACGCAGTATTTT. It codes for CSAPGLAGAGTDTQYF.

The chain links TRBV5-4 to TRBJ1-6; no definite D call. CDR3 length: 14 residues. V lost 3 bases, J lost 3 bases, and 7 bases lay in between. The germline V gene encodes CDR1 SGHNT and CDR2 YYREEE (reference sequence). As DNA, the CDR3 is TGTGCCAGCAGCTCAGACTACTATAATTCACCCCTCCACTTT. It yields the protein CASSSDYYNSPLHF. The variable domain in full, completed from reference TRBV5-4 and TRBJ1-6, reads ETGVTQSPTHLIKTRGQQVTLRCSSQSGHNTVSWYQQALGQGPQFIFQYYREEENGRGNFPPRFSGLQFPNYSSELNVNALELDDSALYLCASSSDYYNSPLHFGNGTRLTVT.

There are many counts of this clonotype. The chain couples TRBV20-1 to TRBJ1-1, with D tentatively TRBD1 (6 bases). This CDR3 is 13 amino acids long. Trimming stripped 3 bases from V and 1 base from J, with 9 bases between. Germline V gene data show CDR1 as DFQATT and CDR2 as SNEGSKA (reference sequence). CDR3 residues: CSARDRGNTEAFF. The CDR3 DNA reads TGCAGTGCTAGGGACAGAGGGAACACTGAAGCTTTCTTT.

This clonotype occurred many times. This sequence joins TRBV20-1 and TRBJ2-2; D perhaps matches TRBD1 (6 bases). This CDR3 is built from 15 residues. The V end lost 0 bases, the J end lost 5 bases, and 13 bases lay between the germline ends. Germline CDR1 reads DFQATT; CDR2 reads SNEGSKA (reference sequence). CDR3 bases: TGCAGTGCTAGAGAGGGGGCTAGGGGAACCGGGGAGCTGTTTTTT. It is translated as CSAREGARGTGELFF.

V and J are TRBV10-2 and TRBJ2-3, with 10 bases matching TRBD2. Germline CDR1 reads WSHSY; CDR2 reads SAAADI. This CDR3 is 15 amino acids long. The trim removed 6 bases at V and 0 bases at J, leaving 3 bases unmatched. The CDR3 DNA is TGCGCCAGCAGACTAGCGGGGATTAGCACAGATACGCAGTATTTT. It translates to CASRLAGISTDTQYF.